The present entry profiles one T cell receptor (beta chain) with its context. The antigen remains unidentified. This sample is drawn from a study of OX40 agonist ivuxolimab in advanced cancers. Regarding the study as a whole: Among some nonresponders, normalized T-cell clonal expansion was also low.

Sequencing used immunoSEQ multiplex PCR; TCRdb keeps in-frame clones, though not all of them. The sample has more than 13,000 clones, approximately 84% seen once. No patient had autoimmune disease or received systemic immunosuppression. J gave up 7 bases and V 0 bases, and 7 bases lay outside the gene matches. Germline-derived CDR1 and CDR2 are MGHRA and YSYEKL. The CDR3 covers 16 residues. The sequence derives from an adult with an advanced solid tumor such as melanoma, head and neck, liver or kidney cancer. The specimen comprised CD4+ or CD8+ T cells sorted from blood, sampled in a trial of the OX40 agonist ivuxolimab. V usage is TRBV4-1 and J usage is TRBJ2-2, with 8 bases matching TRBD2. For the CDR3, the DNA is TGCGCCAGCAGCCAAGATCTGGGACTAGGGAGCGGGGAGCTGTTTTTT. Encoded protein: CASSQDLGLGSGELFF.